Below, one T cell receptor beta chain is given with its context. What it binds is unknown. The record originates from a study of T cell responses to AZD1222 COVID-19 vaccine. Study-level results: Samples come after the peak T cell response, not at day 14. Reportedly, nearly half of unique spike TCRs recognized epitopes outside B.1.351/B.1.1.7 mutations. Among AZD1222 vaccinees, only six or seven were seropositive at baseline.

The assay was immunoSEQ multiplex PCR, and TCRdb's table has in-frame clones only and misses some. The sample holds 95,000 to 100,000 clones, approximately 87% seen once. Trimming cost V 4 bases and J 1 base, with 11 bases left between them. Germline CDR1 reads LNHNV; CDR2 reads YYDKDF (reference sequence). The CDR3 covers 15 residues. Here the sequenced sample was peripheral blood, taken on day 0 of AZD1222 vaccination. The TCR sequence derives from an adult in good health. This sequence joins TRBV15 and TRBJ1-5; unclear D gene. The CDR3 DNA follows: TGTGCCACCAGCAAAGATCGGGCGAGCAATCAGCCCCAGCATTTT. As protein: CATSKDRASNQPQHF.